This T cell receptor (beta chain) was profiled in a study of T cell repertoires in cytomegalovirus infection (dated by TCRdb to between 2017 and 2020). Concerning the study at large: Because public TCR beta signatures pointed to carriage of CMV infection together with the matching HLA type, the HLA type of each donor mattered for the analysis.

The CDR3, cysteine through phenylalanine, is 15 amino acids long. Only the CDR3 DNA is retained, 45 bases long and in frame from the first base. Trimming leaves V shorter by 5 bases and J shorter by 2 bases, with the junction holding 7 bases beyond the gene matches. The paper's findings and limits, for the study overall: Carriers of CMV infection plus the relevant HLA type were discriminated by the cumulative frequency of public TCR beta family members in the study cohort and in an independent approximately 340-donor cohort. The ex vivo response was dominated by HLA-C-restricted CMV-specific TCR beta clonotypes, and the single most frequent clonotype in two of eight donors was supplied by these HLA-C-restricted clonotypes.

This clonotype was detected only a few times. Its antigen is not yet known. Base qualities were left out, and no much larger clone turns up one base away. Sequenced using an Illumina HiSeq 1500. The public reads were run again by TCRdb, first through fastp at Q25 and then through MiXCR, and only productive beta chains were kept. CDR3 protein sequences are deduplicated, and each keeps its most common genes and DNA. This sample is represented by about 260,000 distinct CDR3 sequences; approximately 14% of them were singletons. The leading ten clones occupy around 9.5% of the sample. Material for sequencing was PBMCs. The chain is made from TRBV12-3 or TRBV12-4 and TRBJ2-7, with TRBD2 identical over 9 junction bases. The sequence was collected from a human donor in good health (CMV status not recorded). Some clones in this sample may be carry-over from other donors' samples. For the CDR3, the sequence is CASSPKRGAPYEQYF. The DNA sequence follows: TGTGCCAGCAGTCCGAAGCGGGGGGCCCCCTACGAGCAGTACTTC.